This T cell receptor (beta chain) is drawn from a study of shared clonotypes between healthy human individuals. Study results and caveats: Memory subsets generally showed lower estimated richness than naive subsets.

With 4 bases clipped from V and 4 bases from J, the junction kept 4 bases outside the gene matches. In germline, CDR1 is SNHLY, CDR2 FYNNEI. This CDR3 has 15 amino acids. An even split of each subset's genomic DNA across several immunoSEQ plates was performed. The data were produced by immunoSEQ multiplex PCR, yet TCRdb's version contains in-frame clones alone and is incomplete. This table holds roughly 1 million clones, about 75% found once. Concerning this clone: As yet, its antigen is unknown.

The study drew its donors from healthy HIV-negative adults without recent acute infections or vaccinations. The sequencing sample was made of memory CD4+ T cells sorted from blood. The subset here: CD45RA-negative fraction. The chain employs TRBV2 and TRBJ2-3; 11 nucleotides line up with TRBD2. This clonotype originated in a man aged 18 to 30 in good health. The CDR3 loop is CASSVDSGGADTQYF. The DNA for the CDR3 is TGTGCCAGCAGTGTGGATAGCGGGGGGGCAGATACGCAGTATTTT.